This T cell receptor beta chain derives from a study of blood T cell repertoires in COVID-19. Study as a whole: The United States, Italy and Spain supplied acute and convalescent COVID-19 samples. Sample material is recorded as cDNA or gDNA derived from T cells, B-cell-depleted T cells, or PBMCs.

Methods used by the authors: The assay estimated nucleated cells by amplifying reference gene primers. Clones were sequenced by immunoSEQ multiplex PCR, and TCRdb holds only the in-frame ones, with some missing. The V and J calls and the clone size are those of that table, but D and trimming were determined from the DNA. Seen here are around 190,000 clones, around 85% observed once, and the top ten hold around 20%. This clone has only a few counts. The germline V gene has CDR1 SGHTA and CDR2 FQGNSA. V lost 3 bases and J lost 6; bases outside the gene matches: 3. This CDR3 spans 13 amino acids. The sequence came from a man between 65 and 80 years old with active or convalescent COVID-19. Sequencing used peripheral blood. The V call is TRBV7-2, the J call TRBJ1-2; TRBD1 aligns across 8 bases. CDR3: CASSLDRVDGYTF. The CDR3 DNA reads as TGTGCCAGCAGCTTGGACAGGGTTGATGGCTACACCTTC.